This TCR beta chain was recorded in a study of T cell responses to AZD1222 COVID-19 vaccine. General study points: Clonal diversity was possibly underestimated, and white British individuals and females predominated among donors. At baseline, just 6 or 7 AZD1222 recipients tested seropositive. Reportedly, nearly half of unique spike TCRs recognized epitopes outside B.1.351/B.1.1.7 mutations.

Second doses were pooled across both intervals (about 4 or about 12 weeks). Profiling relied on immunoSEQ multiplex PCR, and the TCRdb table lists in-frame clones only, not all of them. Here the sample spans about 150,000 clones, roughly nine tenths being singletons. A word on this clone: What it binds is not known.

This sequence originates from an adult who received the AZD1222 COVID-19 vaccine. The material was peripheral blood, obtained 28 days after the second AZD1222 dose.

The CDR3 loop is CASSLRSALDTQYF. DNA for the CDR3: TGTGCCAGCAGCTTAAGATCCGCGTTAGATACGCAGTATTTT. The chain couples TRBV5-4 to TRBJ2-3; no reliable D call. This CDR3 is built from 14 residues. Germline V gives CDR1 SGHNT, CDR2 YYREEE (reference sequence). Deletions cut 2 bases from V and 5 bases from J, with 12 bases between.